This T cell receptor (beta chain) was identified in a study of T cells in Graves' hyperthyroidism and ophthalmopathy. This clonotype was observed many times. Fresh peripheral blood, 9.5 to 10 ml of it, supplied the PBMCs. This CDR3 contains 20 residues. Germline V gene data show CDR1 as MDHEN and CDR2 as SYDVKM. V trimming: 3 bases; J trimming: 2 bases; junction bases outside the gene matches: 21. Researchers took RNA transcripts and amplified the TCR beta CDR3 regions from them. HTBI primers were employed in a first-round RT-PCR of the TCR CDR3. TCRdb itself ran the multiplex PCR reads through MiXCR, one entry per CDR3 protein. The sample contains about 270,000 distinct CDR3 sequences, approximately 25% of which appear only once.

Sequenced sample: blood. The receptor's source is a woman in her forties with Graves' ophthalmopathy. The chain couples TRBV28 to TRBJ2-7; the match to TRBD1 covers 8 bases. This CDR3 is CASSLETAGGADPRPYEQYF. In nucleotides, the CDR3 is TGTGCCAGCAGTTTGGAGACCGCAGGGGGCGCGGACCCTCGCCCCTACGAGCAGTACTTC. The whole variable domain, remainder taken from reference TRBV28 and TRBJ2-7, is DVKVTQSSRYLVKRTGEKVFLECVQDMDHENMFWYRQDPGLGLRLIYFSYDVKMKEKGDIPEGYSVSREKKERFSLILESASTNQTSMYLCASSLETAGGADPRPYEQYFGPGTRLTVT.